These 9 T cell receptor beta chains originate from one sample sequenced in a study of naive CD8 T cells in extremely preterm neonates. Data came from immunoSEQ multiplex PCR; TCRdb stores just in-frame clones and leaves some out. The table has several thousand clones, around 98% seen once. The sample was naive CD8+ T cells from blood. These receptors came from a human donor in good health.

In DNA, the CDR3 is TGTGCCAGCAGTTACCGGGACAGAAACACAGATACGCAGTATTTT. Its translation is CASSYRDRNTDTQYF. The genes are TRBV6-5 and TRBJ2-3; 7 bases line up with TRBD1. Per the germline V gene, CDR1 is MNHEY and CDR2 is SVGAGI. The CDR3 spans 15 residues. The J segment lost 2 bases and the V segment lost 2 bases, leaving 4 bases of the junction unmatched.

This clone has a single count. The chain has TRBV28 and TRBJ1-6, with TRBD1 matching over 7 bases. CDR1 MDHEN and CDR2 SYDVKM come from the germline V gene. Trimming cost V 2 bases and J 4 bases; bases outside gene matches: 5. CDR3 length: 16 residues. In nucleotides, the CDR3 is TGTGCCAGCAGTTTAATAGGGGGCGATTATAATTCACCCCTCCACTTT. It translates to CASSLIGGDYNSPLHF.

The chain is built from TRBV7-8 and TRBJ2-1, with 10 bases aligning to TRBD2. CDR3 length: 18 amino acids. Germline CDR1 SGHVS, CDR2 FQNEAQ. After removal of 0 bases from V and 0 bases from J, the junction contained 5 bases not matched to a gene. CDR3 in amino acids: CASSLAGLADSSYNEQFF. The CDR3 DNA reads as TGTGCCAGCAGCTTAGCCGGACTAGCGGATAGCTCCTACAATGAGCAGTTCTTC.

V and J are TRBV4-2 and TRBJ2-1; TRBD1 matches 7 bases. Trimming cost V 0 bases and J 10 bases; bases outside gene matches: 12. CDR3 size: 16 residues. Germline lookup yields CDR1 LGHNA and CDR2 YNFKEQ. CDR3 DNA sequence: TGTGCCAGCAGCCAAGATGCCACCGCGACAGGGTACGAGCAGTTCTTC. It is translated as CASSQDATATGYEQFF.

This chain links TRBV12-5 with TRBJ1-5; D is perhaps TRBD1 (6 bases). This CDR3 has 16 residues. V was pared by 7 bases and J by 4 bases, with 20 bases between. Per the germline V gene, CDR1 is LGHNT and CDR2 is FRNRAP. The CDR3 nucleotides read TGTGCTAGTGTCCCGCGCGGACAGTCGATTAATCAGCCCCAGCATTTT. It translates to CASVPRGQSINQPQHF.

This clone was observed a single time. The V call is TRBV6-1, the J call TRBJ2-1, with unresolved D. The CDR3 is made up of 15 amino acids. The V end was cut by 2 bases, the J end by 0 bases, with 8 bases between. CDR1 and CDR2 from the germline V gene are MNHNS and SASEGT. CDR3 amino acids: CASSEFGGSYNEQFF. The CDR3 nucleotides are TGTGCCAGCAGTGAATTTGGCGGCTCCTACAATGAGCAGTTCTTC.

The V gene is TRBV19, the J gene TRBJ1-1; the D gene is possibly TRBD1 (5 bases). Between the trimmed V and J ends, which lost 3 bases and 3 bases, there was a span of 17 bases. CDR1 and CDR2 from the germline V gene are LNHDA and SQIVND (reference sequence). The length of the CDR3 is 16 residues. CDR3 DNA: TGTGCCAGTAGTATCCCCAATGGGGGAGGGGACACTGAAGCTTTCTTT. Protein sequence: CASSIPNGGGDTEAFF.

The V and J genes are TRBV5-8 and TRBJ2-2, with D possibly being TRBD1 (8 bases). Germline V gene sequence: CDR1 SGHTS, CDR2 YDEGEE. The V end was cut by 0 bases, the J end by 4 bases, with 13 bases between. The CDR3 is made up of 16 amino acids. For the CDR3, the DNA is TGTGCCAGCAGCTTGGTACAGGGGGAGGGCACCGGGGAGCTGTTTTTT. Translation: CASSLVQGEGTGELFF.

The chain links TRBV27 to TRBJ1-5; no clear D. Trimming left V 6 bases short and J 0 bases short, with 12 bases between. The CDR3 runs 15 residues. The germline CDR1 and CDR2 sequences are MNHEY and SMNVEV (reference sequence). The CDR3 nucleotides are TGTGCCAGCAGCCCTCAGAAAGATAGCAATCAGCCCCAGCATTTT. This sequence encodes CASSPQKDSNQPQHF.